Detailed here is one T cell receptor beta chain. The sample comes from a study of human T cells and chemical hapten exposure. Time point described: patch test 3, about 24 weeks after DPC sensitization. Treatment: therapeutic diphenylcyclopropenone sensitization with weekly scalp DPC. The germline V gene encodes CDR1 SGHTA and CDR2 FQGNSA. J gave up 3 bases and V 5 bases, and 7 bases lay outside the gene matches. There are 14 residues in the CDR3. A single record per CDR3 protein comes from TCRdb applying MiXCR to the RACE reads. The sample holds 150,000 to 200,000 distinct CDR3 sequences, 20% to 25% seen once.

The source of this sequence is a woman in her thirties or forties with alopecia areata. Some clones in this sample may be carry-over from other donors' samples. V gene TRBV7-2 combines with J gene TRBJ2-7, with 7 bases matching TRBD2. Material: whole blood, obtained in connection with sensitization to the hapten diphenylcyclopropenone (DPC). CDR3 nucleotides: TGTGCCAGCAGCCCCCAGCGGGGATTCTACGAGCAGTACTTC. Its translation is CASSPQRGFYEQYF.